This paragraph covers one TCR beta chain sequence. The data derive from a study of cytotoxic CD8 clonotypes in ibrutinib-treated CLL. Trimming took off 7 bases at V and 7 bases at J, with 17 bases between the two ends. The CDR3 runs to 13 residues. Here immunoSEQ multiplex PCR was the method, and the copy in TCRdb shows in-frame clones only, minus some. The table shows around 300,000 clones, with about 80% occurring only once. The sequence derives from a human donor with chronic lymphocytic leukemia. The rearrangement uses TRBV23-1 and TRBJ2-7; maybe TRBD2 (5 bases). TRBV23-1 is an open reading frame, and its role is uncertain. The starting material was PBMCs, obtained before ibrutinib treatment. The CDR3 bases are TGCGCCAGCACCCCCCGGCTAGCTCGGGAGCAGTACTTC. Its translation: CASTPRLAREQYF.